These 7 T cell receptor beta chains were all obtained from the same sample, sequenced in a study of shared clonotypes between healthy human individuals. Sequencing was performed with immunoSEQ multiplex PCR; in TCRdb, only in-frame clones are kept and a portion is missing. The data show millions of clones, approximately 94% seen once. Naive CD8 populations comprised CD45RO-negative cells positively selected for CCR7, excluding terminally differentiated effector memory CD45RA+ cells. Sequencing was carried out using naive CD8+ T cells from PBMCs. The receptors derive from a man aged 18 to 30 in good health. Some clones in this sample may be carry-over from other donors' samples.

This chain links TRBV28 with TRBJ2-7, with TRBD2 matching 7 bases. Trimming took 6 bases from V and 7 from J; bases not matched to a gene: 12. CDR3 length equals 14 residues. Germline CDR1 reads MDHEN; CDR2 reads SYDVKM. The CDR3 DNA reads TGTGCCAGCAGGGGGGGGACGGTTTCGGGAGAGCAGTACTTC. Protein sequence: CASRGGTVSGEQYF. Full variable domain (remainder filled in from reference TRBV28 and TRBJ2-7): DVKVTQSSRYLVKRTGEKVFLECVQDMDHENMFWYRQDPGLGLRLIYFSYDVKMKEKGDIPEGYSVSREKKERFSLILESASTNQTSMYLCASRGGTVSGEQYFGPGTRLTVT.

The chain joins TRBV5-6 to TRBJ2-1; TRBD2 aligns across 12 bases. Unmatched junction bases numbered 6, after V lost 0 bases and J lost 8 bases. There are 16 residues in the CDR3. The germline V gene encodes CDR1 SGHDT and CDR2 YYEEEE. Here the CDR3 reads CASSLGLAGARDEQFF. In nucleotides, the CDR3 is TGTGCCAGCAGCTTGGGACTAGCGGGAGCTAGAGATGAGCAGTTCTTC. Using reference TRBV5-6 and TRBJ2-1 for the parts outside the CDR3, the full variable domain is DAGVTQSPTHLIKTRGQQVTLRCSPKSGHDTVSWYQQALGQGPQFIFQYYEEEERQRGNFPDRFSGHQFPNYSSELNVNALLLGDSALYLCASSLGLAGARDEQFFGPGTRLTVL.

This clone was counted once. The same CDR3 also results from other DNA sequences found in this sample. The genes are TRBV7-3 and TRBJ1-1; perhaps TRBD1 as D (6 bases). CDR3 length: 14 amino acids. Trimming took off 2 bases at V and 1 base at J, with 8 bases between the two ends. Per germline, CDR1 SGHTA and CDR2 FQGTGA. The CDR3 loop reads CASSLGGRNTEAFF. The CDR3 DNA reads as TGTGCCAGCAGCTTAGGGGGGCGGAACACTGAAGCTTTCTTT.

This chain uses TRBV11-3 with TRBJ2-1; D is perhaps TRBD2 (5 bases). CDR3 size: 14 residues. Germline values: CDR1 SGHNT, CDR2 YENEEA. V lost 2 bases to trimming and J lost 1 base, with 6 bases between them. CDR3 in amino acids: CASSLTGSYNEQFF. CDR3 nucleotides: TGTGCCAGCAGCTTAACGGGGTCCTACAATGAGCAGTTCTTC.

The rearrangement joins TRBV9 to TRBJ2-2, with a weak D call TRBD2 (5 bases). Trimming shortened V by 7 bases and J by 6 bases, and 7 bases separated the two germline ends. The germline gives CDR1 SGDLS, CDR2 YYNGEE. The length of the CDR3 is 11 residues. The CDR3 here is CASEGSGELFF. In DNA, the CDR3 is TGTGCCAGCGAGGGTTCCGGGGAGCTGTTTTTT.

V and J are TRBV7-3 and TRBJ2-5; TRBD2 aligns across 10 bases. The assigned J gene may be wrong: the sequence end matches TRBJ2-7 better. CDR3 length: 15 amino acids. Germline V gene sequence: CDR1 SGHTA, CDR2 FQGTGA. The CDR3 bases are TGTGCCAGCAGCCCAATTTCGACTAGCGGGTACGAGCAGTACTTC. Its translation: CASSPISTSGYEQYF.

V and J are TRBV10-3 and TRBJ1-1; D may be TRBD1 (5 bases). The CDR3 is 11 residues long. Germline values: CDR1 ENHRY, CDR2 SYGVKD. Trimming removed 11 bases from V and 4 bases from J, with 11 bases in between. CDR3: CAAGESTEAFF. CDR3 DNA sequence: TGTGCCGCGGGGGAGAGCACTGAAGCTTTCTTT.